This T cell receptor (beta chain) was sequenced in a study of T cell repertoires in cytomegalovirus infection. Study-wide context: Based on public TCR beta signatures, there were indications of CMV infection and of a matching HLA type. The study's findings and limits: Predominance within the ex vivo response was attributable to HLA-C-restricted CMV-specific TCR beta clonotypes. Identification of carriers of CMV plus the relevant HLA was performed using cumulative public TCR beta family frequency.

The ends were cut back, 2 bases at V and 5 bases at J, with 16 bases in the middle. Per germline, CDR1 GTSNPN and CDR2 SVGIG (reference sequence). CDR3 length equals 15 residues. There are a few counts of this clonotype. Its antigen is as yet unknown. MiXCR, applied by TCRdb to the reads, yields one record per CDR3 protein. The table shows more than 650,000 distinct CDR3 sequences, with less than 40% occurring only once. The rearrangement links TRBV30 to TRBJ1-5; tentative D call: TRBD1 (6 bases). This TCR was sampled from a human donor in good health (CMV status not recorded). Some clones in this sample may be carry-over from other donors' samples. Input material: PBMCs. The DNA of the CDR3 is TGTGCCTGGAGTCCCGCGGACAGAGACCATCAGCCCCAGCATTTT. Amino acids: CAWSPADRDHQPQHF.